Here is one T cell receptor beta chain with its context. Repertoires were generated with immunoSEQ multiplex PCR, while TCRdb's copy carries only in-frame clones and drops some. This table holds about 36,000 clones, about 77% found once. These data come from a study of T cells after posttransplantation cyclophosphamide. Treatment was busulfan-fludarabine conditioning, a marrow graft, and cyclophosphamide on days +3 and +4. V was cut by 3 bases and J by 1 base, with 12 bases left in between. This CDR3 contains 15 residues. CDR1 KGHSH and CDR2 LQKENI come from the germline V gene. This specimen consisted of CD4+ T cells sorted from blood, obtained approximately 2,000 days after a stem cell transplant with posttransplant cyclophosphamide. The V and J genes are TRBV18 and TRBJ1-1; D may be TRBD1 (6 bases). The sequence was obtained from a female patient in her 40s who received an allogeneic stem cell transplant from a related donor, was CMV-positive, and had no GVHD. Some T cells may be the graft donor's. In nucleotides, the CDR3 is TGTGCCAGCTCACCCCTACCAGGGGAGAACACTGAAGCTTTCTTT. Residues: CASSPLPGENTEAFF. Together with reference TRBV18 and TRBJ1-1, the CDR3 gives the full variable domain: NAGVMQNPRHLVRRRGQEARLRCSPMKGHSHVYWYRQLPEEGLKFMVYLQKENIIDESGMPKERFSAEFPKEGPSILRIQQVVRGDSAAYFCASSPLPGENTEAFFGQGTRLTVV.